This TCR beta chain was sequenced for a study of T cells after yellow fever vaccination. The germline gives CDR1 LGHNA, CDR2 YNFKEQ. This CDR3 spans 14 amino acids. V lost 6 bases, J lost 1 base, and 12 bases lay in between. MiXCR, applied by TCRdb to the 5' RACE reads, yields one record per CDR3 protein. Here the sample spans under 300,000 distinct CDR3 sequences, under 15% being singletons. The chain couples TRBV4-2 to TRBJ1-1, with D tentatively TRBD1 (6 bases). Material: CD4+ T cells sorted from PBMCs, obtained 45 days after the yellow fever booster vaccination. The sequence was obtained from a man under 40 who received the YFV17D yellow fever vaccine. Written as DNA, the CDR3 is TGTGCCAGCAGGCGCAACAGGGAGAACACTGAAGCTTTCTTT. Translated, it gives CASRRNRENTEAFF.